The clone carrying this T cell receptor (beta chain) turned up a few times. The CDR3 totals 16 residues. With 4 bases clipped from V and 3 bases from J, the junction kept 10 bases outside the gene matches. CDR1 is SQVTM and CDR2 is ANQGSEA in the germline V gene. These data originate in a study of quantifying T cell responses using KT2 cells. Looking at the study overall: Reverse transcription used primers in the TCR alpha and beta constant regions.

A range of KT2-to-PBMC ratios was made using fixed PBMC numbers. The cDNA 3' end received a ligated oligonucleotide with a UMI. An equimolar mix of RC1.1 and RC1.2 primed the beta chain across TRBC1 and TRBC2. TCRdb re-called the UMI-ligation and nested PCR reads through MiXCR, storing one row per CDR3 protein. The sample records over 35,000 distinct CDR3 sequences, about 18% being singletons. The sample comprised PBMCs spiked with cells of the T cell clone KT2. This chain connects TRBV29-1 to TRBJ2-1, with 9 bases lining up with TRBD1. The clonotype was recovered from a human donor. The CDR3 DNA reads TGCAGCGTTGTGGATGCGTCGGGACAGGGCTACAATGAGCAGTTCTTC. It yields the protein CSVVDASGQGYNEQFF.